What follows are 30 T cell receptor beta chains derived from one specimen sequenced in a study of T cells after yellow fever vaccination. TCRdb re-called the 5' RACE reads through MiXCR, storing one row per CDR3 protein. Of around 30,000 distinct CDR3 sequences detected, roughly a tenth appear once; the ten largest clones hold roughly an eighth. Sequences were derived from PBMCs, either bulk or a sorted T-cell subset (CD4+, CD8+, memory, or dextramer-sorted; not recorded which), sampled roughly 15 days after the first yellow fever vaccination. Source of these receptors: a man between 18 and 35 years old who received the YFV17D yellow fever vaccine.

This clonotype was counted at least ten times. The V call is TRBV4-3, the J call TRBJ1-2; possible D gene TRBD1, 5 bases. Germline V gene lookup returns CDR1 LGHNA and CDR2 YSLEER. Trimming pared 4 bases from V and 5 bases from J, leaving 14 bases between. There are 14 residues in the CDR3. The CDR3 reads CASSLRWGAYGYTF. CDR3 DNA: TGCGCCAGCAGCCTAAGATGGGGCGCGTATGGCTACACCTTC.

The chain is built from TRBV4-2 and TRBJ2-7; D possibly corresponds to TRBD2 (5 bases). CDR3 size: 14 residues. Trimming stripped 4 bases from V and 3 bases from J, with 13 bases between. Germline lookup yields CDR1 LGHNA and CDR2 YNFKEQ. The CDR3 here is CASSPGIRCYEQYF. As DNA, the CDR3 is TGTGCCAGCAGCCCCGGGATCCGGTGCTACGAGCAGTACTTC.

The chain is built from TRBV20-1 and TRBJ2-5, with D possibly TRBD1 on 5 matching bases. Germline CDR1 DFQATT, CDR2 SNEGSKA (reference sequence). The CDR3 covers 13 residues. The V and J ends lost 0 bases and 1 base respectively, with 6 bases between them. CDR3 loop: CSARDRVQETQYF. Here the CDR3 DNA reads TGCAGTGCTAGAGACAGGGTCCAAGAGACCCAGTACTTC.

This clonotype appeared many times. The genes are TRBV7-3 and TRBJ2-1; weak D call: TRBD1 (5 bases). With 11 bases removed from V and 8 bases from J, the gap between germline ends came to 13 bases. Germline V gives CDR1 SGHTA, CDR2 FQGTGA. This CDR3 spans 11 amino acids. The CDR3 sequence is CARTRGHEQFF. In DNA form, the CDR3 reads TGTGCCCGAACAAGGGGTCATGAGCAGTTCTTC.

Many counts were recorded for this clonotype. The chain recombines TRBV12-3 or TRBV12-4 with TRBJ1-3, with D possibly matching TRBD1 (5 bases). Trimming took 7 bases from V and 15 from J, leaving 16 bases between them. The CDR3 runs to 11 residues. The CDR3 sequence: CASTTDTVGYF. The CDR3 region has the DNA TGTGCCAGCACCACGGACACCGTAGGATATTTT.

This clonotype was seen a few times. The J gene is TRBJ2-7, the V gene TRBV7-2; 13 bases map to TRBD2. Germline V gene data show CDR1 as SGHTA and CDR2 as FQGNSA. With V trimmed by 2 bases and J by 2 bases, 6 bases remained unmatched. The CDR3 has 17 amino acids. CDR3 DNA: TGTGCCAGCAGCTTACGGGACACTAGCGGGGGGGCCTACGAGCAGTACTTC. Amino acid sequence: CASSLRDTSGGAYEQYF. Supplemented by reference TRBV7-2 and TRBJ2-7, the full variable domain reads GAGVSQSPSNKVTEKGKDVELRCDPISGHTALYWYRQSLGQGLEFLIYFQGNSAPDKSGLPSDRFSAERTGGSVSTLTIQRTQQEDSAVYLCASSLRDTSGGAYEQYFGPGTRLTVT.

This clonotype was detected ten times or more. This chain uses TRBV14 with TRBJ2-5; D is ambiguous. Germline-derived CDR1 and CDR2 are SGHDN and FVKESK. V was cut by 2 bases and J by 2 bases, with 9 bases left in between. The CDR3 contains 14 residues. The CDR3 region is CASSQWSAQETQYF. CDR3 nucleotide sequence: TGTGCCAGCAGCCAATGGAGCGCGCAAGAGACCCAGTACTTC.

At least ten counts were recorded for this clonotype. The CDR3 DNA is TGCGCCAGCAGCCAAGGGACACAAAGCGGCGAGCAGTACGTC. Protein sequence: CASSQGTQSGEQYV. V usage is TRBV4-1 and J usage is TRBJ2-7, with D possibly called TRBD1 or TRBD2 (5 bases each). V was pared by 1 base and J by 6 bases, with 13 bases between. CDR3 length: 14 amino acids. CDR1 is MGHRA, CDR2 YSYEKL, per germline.

V gene TRBV5-1 combines with J gene TRBJ2-2, with D possibly TRBD2 on 6 matching bases. Germline CDR1 is SGHRS and CDR2 is YFSETQ. V was cut by 3 bases and J by 7 bases, with 16 bases left in between. This CDR3 contains 15 residues. The CDR3 spells CASSWGLPTGGELFF. The DNA for the CDR3 is TGCGCCAGCAGCTGGGGACTCCCGACGGGCGGGGAGCTGTTTTTT.

V gene TRBV19 combines with J gene TRBJ2-3; 9 positions match TRBD2. J gave up 6 bases and V 4 bases, and 11 bases lay outside the gene matches. This CDR3 has 16 residues. The germline gives CDR1 LNHDA, CDR2 SQIVND (reference sequence). CDR3 residues: CASSTGGGAGGDTQYF. For the CDR3, the DNA is TGTGCCAGTAGTACGGGCGGGGGGGCCGGCGGGGATACGCAGTATTTT.

There are many counts of this clonotype. V gene TRBV25-1 combines with J gene TRBJ1-5; tentative D call: TRBD1 (6 bases). Trimming removed 2 bases from V and 0 bases from J, with 23 bases in between. Germline V CDR1 and CDR2: MGHDK, SYGVNS. This CDR3 spans 20 amino acids. CDR3 sequence: CASSEGGTNTRDYSNQPQHF. The CDR3 DNA reads TGTGCCAGCAGTGAAGGGGGGACAAATACGCGCGATTATAGCAATCAGCCCCAGCATTTT.

This clonotype was observed at least ten times. This chain's CDR3 is CASSAMEYGYTF. The CDR3 bases are TGTGCCAGCAGCGCCATGGAGTATGGCTACACCTTC. This sequence joins TRBV7-9 and TRBJ1-2; D ambiguous. Trimming removed 5 bases from V and 5 bases from J, with 9 bases in between. Germline V CDR1 and CDR2: SEHNR, FQNEAQ (reference sequence). CDR3 length: 12 residues.

Concerning this clonotype: A read error may explain this, as a much larger clone is one base away. The rearrangement links TRBV5-6 to TRBJ1-1; D may be TRBD1 (6 bases). Germline V gene lookup returns CDR1 SGHDT and CDR2 YYEEEE. The CDR3 is made up of 14 amino acids. V was pared by 5 bases and J by 3 bases, with 14 bases between. CDR3 loop: CASSPDNRDTEAFF. The CDR3 DNA is TGTGCCAGCAGTCCAGACAACAGGGACACTGAAGCTTTCTTT. The variable domain in full, completed from reference TRBV5-6 and TRBJ1-1, reads DAGVTQSPTHLIKTRGQQVTLRCSPKSGHDTVSWYQQALGQGPQFIFQYYEEEERQRGNFPDRFSGHQFPNYSSELNVNALLLGDSALYLCASSPDNRDTEAFFGQGTRLTVV.

This clonotype came up many times. The rearrangement links TRBV7-2 to TRBJ2-5; D remains ambiguous. V was cut by 5 bases and J by 1 base, with 11 bases left in between. CDR1 and CDR2 from the germline V gene are SGHTA and FQGNSA. The length of the CDR3 is 14 residues. The CDR3: CASSQRWSQETQYF. The CDR3 DNA reads as TGTGCCAGCAGCCAGAGGTGGTCCCAAGAGACCCAGTACTTC.

This clonotype was recorded many times. The J gene is TRBJ2-4, the V gene TRBV11-2; no definite D call. From germline, CDR1 is SGHAT and CDR2 FQNNGV. The CDR3 sequence is 15 residues long. V gave up 3 bases and J gave up 0 bases, with 9 bases separating them. As DNA, the CDR3 is TGTGCCAGCAGCTTTGGGCAGCTAGCCAAAAACATTCAGTACTTC. Residues: CASSFGQLAKNIQYF.

This clonotype was counted many times. The chain couples TRBV10-3 to TRBJ2-2; D gene ambiguous. This CDR3 spans 14 amino acids. CDR1 and CDR2 (germline): ENHRY, SYGVKD. V lost 0 bases and J lost 2, with 4 bases in between. CDR3 amino acids: CAISESSNTGELFF. The CDR3 DNA reads TGTGCCATCAGTGAGTCGAGCAACACCGGGGAGCTGTTTTTT.

The sample holds many counts of this clonotype. The V call is TRBV7-2, the J call TRBJ1-5; possible D gene TRBD1, 5 bases. V was pared by 5 bases and J by 3 bases, with 11 bases between. The CDR3 spans 14 residues. CDR1 and CDR2 (germline): SGHTA, FQGNSA. CDR3 sequence (DNA): TGTGCCAGCAGCCCCGGGACGGTCAATCAGCCCCAGCATTTT. Translation gives CASSPGTVNQPQHF.

Remarks on this clonotype: One base away lies a much larger clone, so this may be a sequencing read error. CDR3 residues: CGSSPQGSHEQFF. The DNA for the CDR3 is TGTGGCAGCAGCCCCCAGGGTAGCCATGAGCAGTTCTTC. The V call is TRBV6-1, the J call TRBJ2-1; the D gene is possibly TRBD1 (5 bases). Germline V gene data show CDR1 as MNHNS and CDR2 as SASEGT. This CDR3 spans 13 amino acids.

This clonotype was observed many times. This rearrangement joins TRBV20-1 to TRBJ2-7, with D possibly TRBD1 on 6 matching bases. Germline V gene sequence: CDR1 DFQATT, CDR2 SNEGSKA (reference sequence). The CDR3 is 14 residues long. The V and J ends lost 2 bases and 7 bases respectively, with 18 bases between them. This CDR3 is CSARTGTARGEQYV. The CDR3 region has the DNA TGCAGTGCTAGAACAGGGACCGCTCGGGGAGAGCAGTACGTC.

This clonotype was counted a few times. A much bigger clone sits one base away, suggesting this may be a read error. V gene TRBV4-2 combines with J gene TRBJ2-5; the match to TRBD2 covers 11 bases. The length of the CDR3 is 15 residues. Germline V gene data show CDR1 as LGHNA and CDR2 as YNFKEQ. The trim removed 4 bases at V and 5 bases at J, leaving 6 bases unmatched. The CDR3 bases are TGTGCCAGCAGCCCGTTAGCGGGGGGGAATGAGACCCAGTACTTC. Its protein is CASSPLAGGNETQYF.

The sample holds many counts of this clonotype. This rearrangement joins TRBV4-2 to TRBJ1-4; D is perhaps TRBD1 (6 bases). Germline V gene lookup returns CDR1 LGHNA and CDR2 YNFKEQ. The length of the CDR3 is 16 residues. V was clipped by 0 bases and J by 7 bases, with 15 bases between them. The CDR3 is CASSQDLGRGGEKLFF. The CDR3 nucleotides read TGTGCCAGCAGCCAAGATTTGGGCAGGGGTGGTGAAAAACTGTTTTTT.

This clonotype was observed many times. The chain couples TRBV7-2 to TRBJ1-6, with 8 bases fitting TRBD1. The CDR3 is made up of 15 amino acids. The ends lost 8 bases at V and 6 bases at J; junction bases unmatched: 9. The V gene's germline CDR1 is SGHTA and CDR2 FQGNSA. The CDR3 DNA reads TGTGCCAGCCGAGGACAGGGAGGGACTAATTCACCCCTCCACTTT. Protein sequence: CASRGQGGTNSPLHF.

This clonotype showed up many times. The chain combines TRBV3-1 with TRBJ2-3; no definite D call. Germline CDR1 reads LGHDT; CDR2 reads YNNKEL (reference sequence). Trimming left V 4 bases short and J 0 bases short, with 14 bases between. There are 16 residues in the CDR3. CDR3 bases: TGTGCCAGCAGCCCTACCTGGACGGTGAGCACAGATACGCAGTATTTT. This translates into CASSPTWTVSTDTQYF.

Many counts were recorded for this clonotype. The chain uses TRBV27 and TRBJ2-5; D gene unclear. The V end lost 8 bases, the J end lost 5 bases, and 15 bases lay between the germline ends. The CDR3 is 13 amino acids. Germline CDR1 reads MNHEY; CDR2 reads SMNVEV (reference sequence). In DNA form, the CDR3 reads TGTGCCAGCCCCAAGGTAGGGATGGAGACCCAGTACTTC. It specifies CASPKVGMETQYF.

This chain links TRBV4-1 with TRBJ2-3; D might be TRBD2 (5 bases). The CDR3 length is 16 residues. CDR1 is MGHRA and CDR2 is YSYEKL in the germline V gene. The V and J ends lost 1 base and 0 bases respectively, with 11 bases between them. The CDR3 DNA is TGCGCCAGCAGCCAAGTCAACCTAGCTAGCACAGATACGCAGTATTTT. Translated, it gives CASSQVNLASTDTQYF.

In this sample, this clonotype turned up many times. J is TRBJ1-6 and V is TRBV4-3; D is undetermined. The V and J ends lost 0 bases and 4 bases respectively, with 13 bases between them. Germline CDR1 reads LGHNA; CDR2 reads YSLEER. The CDR3 runs to 17 residues. This CDR3 reads CASSQDLREQYNSPLHF. CDR3 coding DNA: TGCGCCAGCAGCCAAGATCTAAGGGAACAGTATAATTCACCCCTCCACTTT.

This clonotype was recorded at least ten times. The rearrangement links TRBV12-3 or TRBV12-4 to TRBJ2-1; no definite D call. The CDR3 length is 15 residues. Between the trimmed V and J ends, which lost 1 base and 0 bases, there was a span of 7 bases. The CDR3 DNA reads TGTGCCAGCAGTTTAGAGAGGAGCTCCTACAATGAGCAGTTCTTC. It translates to CASSLERSSYNEQFF.

The sample holds many counts of this clonotype. The chain is built from TRBV4-1 and TRBJ1-4, with TRBD1 matching over 10 bases. Per the germline V gene, CDR1 is MGHRA and CDR2 is YSYEKL. The ends lost 0 bases at V and 8 bases at J; junction bases unmatched: 6. This CDR3 has 16 amino acids. The CDR3 DNA sequence: TGCGCCAGCAGCCAAGATCCCGGGACAGGGGCGGAAAAACTGTTTTTT. Amino acids: CASSQDPGTGAEKLFF.

Points on this clonotype: A much bigger clone sits one base away, suggesting this may be a read error. This rearrangement joins TRBV19 to TRBJ2-4; D not resolved. The CDR3 totals 15 residues. Germline assignment: CDR1 LNHDA and CDR2 SQIVND (reference sequence). V was pared by 10 bases and J by 1 base, with 17 bases between. CDR3 DNA: TGTGCCACCCATGTTTTCTGGCTGGCCAAAAACATTCAGTACTTC. Amino acids: CATHVFWLAKNIQYF.

The chain combines TRBV19 with TRBJ1-2, with D possibly TRBD1 on 6 matching bases. The germline V gene has CDR1 LNHDA and CDR2 SQIVND (reference sequence). This CDR3 contains 15 residues. CDR3 nucleotide sequence: TGTGCAGTAGGTCATGGGACAAGGGGCCTCTATGGCTACACCTTC. It yields the protein CAVGHGTRGLYGYTF.